Listed here are 20 T cell receptor beta chains from one sample, sequenced in a study of CD8 T cells in ankylosing spondylitis. Using its own MiXCR run on the 5' RACE reads, TCRdb lists one record per CDR3 protein. This repertoire shows about 130,000 distinct CDR3 sequences, 7% to 10% found once; its top ten account for approximately 3.3%. The sequenced sample consisted of blood, either unsorted or a sorted T cell fraction (not recorded which). Receptors originate from a male donor with ankylosing spondylitis or in good health (not recorded which).

This clonotype was seen repeatedly, ten times or more. The CDR3 loop reads CSARDLADPYNEQFF. CDR3 sequence (DNA): TGCAGTGCTAGAGATTTAGCGGACCCGTACAATGAGCAGTTCTTC. V gene TRBV20-1 combines with J gene TRBJ2-1; possibly TRBD2 for D (6 bases). Per the germline V gene, CDR1 is DFQATT and CDR2 is SNEGSKA (reference sequence). Trimming left V 0 bases short and J 4 bases short, with 13 bases between. The CDR3 extends over 15 amino acids.

At least ten counts were recorded for this clonotype. The chain joins TRBV15 to TRBJ2-1; the match to TRBD2 covers 9 bases. V lost 5 bases, J lost 3 bases, and 8 bases stayed unmatched. In germline, CDR1 is LNHNV, CDR2 YYDKDF (reference sequence). The length of the CDR3 is 16 residues. The CDR3 protein is CATSFQTSGDYNEQFF. The CDR3 DNA follows: TGTGCCACCAGCTTTCAGACTAGCGGAGACTACAATGAGCAGTTCTTC. The whole variable domain, filled in from reference TRBV15 and TRBJ2-1, reads DAMVIQNPRYQVTQFGKPVTLSCSQTLNHNVMYWYQQKSSQAPKLLFHYYDKDFNNEADTPDNFQSRRPNTSFCFLDIRSPGLGDTAMYLCATSFQTSGDYNEQFFGPGTRLTVL.

The table lists this clonotype with many counts. The J gene is TRBJ1-1, the V gene TRBV5-1, with D possibly TRBD1 on 5 matching bases. Trimming left V 2 bases short and J 3 bases short, with 14 bases between. The CDR3 runs to 15 residues. Per the germline V gene, CDR1 is SGHRS and CDR2 is YFSETQ. The CDR3 coding sequence is TGCGCCAGCAGCTTCAAGGGGCGCGGGGACACTGAAGCTTTCTTT. This translates into CASSFKGRGDTEAFF.

This clonotype was found many times. V and J are TRBV9 and TRBJ2-7, with TRBD2 as a possible D gene (6 bases). The CDR3 runs 14 residues. The V end was cut by 4 bases, the J end by 4 bases, with 15 bases between. Germline-derived CDR1 and CDR2 are SGDLS and YYNGEE. In DNA form, the CDR3 reads TGTGCCAGCAGCCCTTCGGGGGTATTTTACGAGCAGTACTTC. Its translation is CASSPSGVFYEQYF. Filled out from reference TRBV9 and TRBJ2-7, the complete variable domain reads DSGVTQTPKHLITATGQRVTLRCSPRSGDLSVYWYQQSLDQGLQFLIQYYNGEERAKGNILERFSAQQFPDLHSELNLSSLELGDSALYFCASSPSGVFYEQYFGPGTRLTVT.

This clonotype was observed many times. J is TRBJ2-7 and V is TRBV6-2 or TRBV6-3; perhaps D is TRBD1 or TRBD2 (5 bases each). Germline CDR1 and CDR2: MNHEY and SVGEGT. The CDR3 runs to 13 residues. Trimming took 4 bases from V and 4 from J, leaving 11 bases between them. As DNA, the CDR3 is TGTGCCAGCAGTTCAACGGGACGGTACGAGCAGTACTTC. This translates into CASSSTGRYEQYF.

This clonotype was counted a few times. This chain links TRBV12-3 or TRBV12-4 with TRBJ2-1; 12 nucleotides line up with TRBD2. Losses at the gene ends were 6 bases for V and 8 bases for J; bases not matched to a gene: 2. The CDR3 spans 13 residues. CDR3 bases: TGTGCCAGCAGCCCTAGCGGGAGGGATGAGCAGTTCTTC. Translated: CASSPSGRDEQFF.

The sample holds many counts of this clonotype. The CDR3 reads CSAEGQGATEAFF. DNA of the CDR3: TGCAGTGCGGAGGGACAGGGGGCTACTGAAGCTTTCTTT. V is TRBV20-1 and J is TRBJ1-1, with 12 bases aligning to TRBD1. CDR1 DFQATT and CDR2 SNEGSKA come from the germline V gene (reference sequence). The CDR3 is 13 residues long. The junction had 4 bases not matched to a gene; V was cut back by 6 bases and J by 5 bases.

The CDR3 protein is CASTPGAVQETQYF. In nucleotides, the CDR3 is TGTGCCAGCACTCCCGGGGCAGTACAAGAGACCCAGTACTTC. The gene calls are TRBV28 and TRBJ2-5; perhaps D is TRBD1 or TRBD2 (5 bases each). The V gene lost 7 bases and the J gene lost 2 bases, with 14 bases spanning the gap. CDR1 and CDR2 from the germline V gene are MDHEN and SYDVKM. This CDR3 is built from 14 residues.

The sample holds many counts of this clonotype. The junction does not match germline at one end; this may be a read error. The chain couples TRBV5-1 to TRBJ2-1; TRBD2 matches 14 bases. The germline V gene has CDR1 SGHRS and CDR2 YFSETQ. CDR3 length: 12 residues. The CDR3 protein is CASSWGLAGVSF. In nucleotides, the CDR3 is TGCGCCAGCAGCTGGGGACTAGCGGGAGTTTCGTTC.

The table lists this clonotype with many counts. The chain combines TRBV6-2 or TRBV6-3 with TRBJ2-3; tentative D call: TRBD2 (5 bases). V lost 2 bases and J lost 0, with 18 bases in between. This CDR3 comprises 18 residues. Germline V gene data show CDR1 as MNHEY and CDR2 as SVGEGT. The CDR3: CASSYRGVQRLSTDTQYF. DNA for the CDR3: TGTGCCAGCAGTTACCGAGGCGTACAGCGGCTTAGCACAGATACGCAGTATTTT.

This clonotype was counted a few times. V usage is TRBV5-1 and J usage is TRBJ2-7; D call uncertain. V lost 1 base to trimming and J lost 6 bases, with 11 bases between them. The length of the CDR3 is 13 residues. Germline CDR1 is SGHRS and CDR2 is YFSETQ. The CDR3 is CASSLRPEIEQYF. CDR3 bases: TGCGCCAGCAGCTTGCGGCCAGAGATCGAGCAGTACTTC.

This clonotype was counted many times. The chain couples TRBV5-6 to TRBJ2-1; 7 nucleotides match TRBD2. The CDR3 runs 15 residues. CDR1 is SGHDT and CDR2 is YYEEEE in the germline V gene. The V and J ends lost 2 bases and 4 bases, in that order; junction bases with no gene match: 6. CDR3 coding DNA: TGTGCCAGCAGCTTAGGACTAGACCTATACAATGAGCAGTTCTTC. Translated: CASSLGLDLYNEQFF.

This clonotype rates as medium-sized (0.01 to 0.1%). The chain combines TRBV29-1 with TRBJ1-1; unclear D gene. The CDR3 has 11 amino acids. The V and J ends lost 8 bases and 1 base respectively, with 8 bases between them. Per the germline V gene, CDR1 is SQVTM and CDR2 is ANQGSEA. The CDR3 is CSTLKNTEAFF. The CDR3 nucleotides are TGCAGCACGCTGAAGAACACTGAAGCTTTCTTT. The full variable domain, its missing parts supplied by reference TRBV29-1 and TRBJ1-1, is SAVISQKPSRDICQRGTSLTIQCQVDSQVTMMFWYRQQPGQSLTLIATANQGSEATYESGFVIDKFPISRPNLTFSTLTVSNMSPEDSSIYLCSTLKNTEAFFGQGTRLTVV.

CDR3 in amino acids: CASTTVKAGVFHEQYF. The DNA of the CDR3 is TGTGCCAGCACCACGGTTAAGGCGGGAGTTTTCCACGAGCAGTACTTC. The V call is TRBV6-2 or TRBV6-3, the J call TRBJ2-7, with 7 bases fitting TRBD2. V gave up 7 bases and J gave up 5 bases; unmatched junction bases: 17. This CDR3 region has 16 residues. Germline V gene lookup returns CDR1 MNHEY and CDR2 SVGEGT.

At least ten counts were recorded for this clonotype. The chain joins TRBV6-1 to TRBJ2-7; 13 nucleotides align to TRBD2. CDR3 length: 16 residues. Germline loops: CDR1 MNHNS, CDR2 SASEGT. Trimming took 6 bases from V and 5 from J; bases not matched to a gene: 10. The chain's CDR3 is CASSPPRTSGSNEQYF. The CDR3 DNA is TGTGCCAGCAGCCCGCCTCGGACTAGCGGGAGCAACGAGCAGTACTTC.

In this sample, this clonotype turned up many times. The chain joins TRBV5-8 to TRBJ2-7, with D unclear. V dropped 0 bases and J dropped 3 bases, with 13 bases sitting between them. Per the germline V gene, CDR1 is SGHTS and CDR2 is YDEGEE. The CDR3 covers 15 residues. The CDR3 loop reads CASSLDLRLGYEQYF. DNA for the CDR3: TGTGCCAGCAGCTTGGATTTGCGGCTGGGCTACGAGCAGTACTTC.

V is TRBV7-2 and J is TRBJ2-7, with 7 bases lining up with TRBD2. The length of the CDR3 is 16 residues. The J segment lost 7 bases and the V segment lost 1 base, leaving 13 bases of the junction unmatched. The germline V gene encodes CDR1 SGHTA and CDR2 FQGNSA. The CDR3 nucleotides read TGTGCCAGCAGCTTAGGGGGAGGGACCCGCTTATGGGAGCAGTACTTC. Translated: CASSLGGGTRLWEQYF.

V is TRBV6-2 or TRBV6-3 and J is TRBJ2-1; 9 nucleotides match TRBD2. Trimming at V came to 2 bases and at J to 12 bases, leaving 11 bases not matched to a gene. The CDR3 extends over 15 amino acids. Germline CDR1 and CDR2: MNHEY and SVGEGT. CDR3 DNA: TGTGCCAGCAGTTACGAGGCGGGAGGGCCCTCCCCGCAGTTCTTC. This gives the protein CASSYEAGGPSPQFF.

This clonotype was observed many times. This sequence joins TRBV3-1 and TRBJ2-7, with TRBD2 as a possible D gene (6 bases). The V and J ends lost 1 base and 3 bases respectively, with 16 bases between them. This CDR3 is built from 16 residues. Per germline, CDR1 LGHDT and CDR2 YNNKEL (reference sequence). CDR3 loop: CASSQVPEGTDYEQYF. DNA for the CDR3: TGTGCCAGCAGCCAAGTGCCGGAGGGTACGGACTACGAGCAGTACTTC.

The sample holds many counts of this clonotype. This chain links TRBV5-6 with TRBJ2-2; unclear D gene. V was pared by 0 bases and J by 5 bases, with 8 bases between. CDR1 is SGHDT, CDR2 YYEEEE, per germline. The CDR3 contains 14 residues. The CDR3 protein is CASSLVTQTGELFF. CDR3 coding DNA: TGTGCCAGCAGCTTGGTGACTCAGACCGGGGAGCTGTTTTTT. The variable domain in full, completed from reference TRBV5-6 and TRBJ2-2, reads DAGVTQSPTHLIKTRGQQVTLRCSPKSGHDTVSWYQQALGQGPQFIFQYYEEEERQRGNFPDRFSGHQFPNYSSELNVNALLLGDSALYLCASSLVTQTGELFFGEGSRLTVL.